The 16 T cell receptor beta chains below all came from one sample that was sequenced in a study of Ad26.COV2.S vaccination and SARS-CoV-2 variants. As for treatment: roughly 20 received Ad26.COV2.S at low or high dose, single or two shots; 5 received placebo; per-sample allocation not given. Sampling happened 63 days after the first vaccine or placebo injection. Clones were read by immunoSEQ multiplex PCR, and TCRdb kept only the in-frame ones, dropping some. The sample has hundreds of thousands of clones, around 90% seen once. Here the sequenced sample was peripheral blood, taken in a trial of Ad26.COV2.S vaccine versus placebo. These receptors all stem from a person between 18 and 60 years old who received the Ad26.COV2.S COVID-19 vaccine or a placebo.

This clone appeared a single time. The chain joins TRBV25-1 to TRBJ1-1, with D maybe TRBD1 (5 bases). Per the germline V gene, CDR1 is MGHDK and CDR2 is SYGVNS. This CDR3 has 15 residues. Trimming shortened V by 1 base and J by 6 bases, and 15 bases separated the two germline ends. CDR3 in amino acids: CASSEWGTAVAEAFF. CDR3 nucleotides: TGTGCCAGCAGTGAATGGGGCACGGCGGTGGCTGAAGCTTTCTTT.

This clone has more than one count but fewer than ten. The chain employs TRBV27 and TRBJ1-2; D might be TRBD1 (5 bases). V gave up 4 bases and J gave up 3 bases, with 9 bases separating them. Germline lookup yields CDR1 MNHEY and CDR2 SMNVEV (reference sequence). The CDR3 consists of 13 residues. CDR3 in DNA: TGTGCCAGCAGTTCTCAGGGTGACTATGGCTACACCTTC. Protein product: CASSSQGDYGYTF.

The count of this clone is one. This chain joins TRBV5-6 and TRBJ2-1; 8 bases line up with TRBD1. Trimming took 3 bases from V and 7 from J; bases not matched to a gene: 9. This CDR3 comprises 15 residues. The germline V gene has CDR1 SGHDT and CDR2 YYEEEE. DNA for the CDR3: TGTGCCAGCAGCTGGACAGGGCTTTGGGGGAATGAGCAGTTCTTC. Residues: CASSWTGLWGNEQFF. Full variable domain (missing parts from reference TRBV5-6 and TRBJ2-1): DAGVTQSPTHLIKTRGQQVTLRCSPKSGHDTVSWYQQALGQGPQFIFQYYEEEERQRGNFPDRFSGHQFPNYSSELNVNALLLGDSALYLCASSWTGLWGNEQFFGPGTRLTVL.

The chain recombines TRBV27 with TRBJ2-6, with no clear D. CDR1 and CDR2 from the germline V gene are MNHEY and SMNVEV (reference sequence). The CDR3 is 16 amino acids. The germline V and J ends were trimmed by 4 bases and 0 bases, with 10 bases remaining between them. The CDR3 DNA reads as TGTGCCAGCAGTTCAATGGTAGTCTCTGGGGCCAACGTCCTGACTTTC. Protein: CASSSMVVSGANVLTF.

The CDR3 sequence is CASSTYGTSGSTDTQYF. CDR3 sequence (DNA): TGCGCCAGCAGCACCTACGGGACTAGCGGGAGCACAGATACGCAGTATTTT. The V gene is TRBV5-1, the J gene TRBJ2-3, with TRBD2 matching 12 bases. J gave up 0 bases and V 4 bases, and 6 bases lay outside the gene matches. The CDR3 is 17 residues long. In germline, CDR1 is SGHRS, CDR2 YFSETQ.

The chain links TRBV12-3 or TRBV12-4 to TRBJ1-5; D uncertain. This CDR3 region has 13 residues. The V end lost 5 bases, the J end lost 5 bases, and 10 bases lay between the germline ends. CDR3 sequence reads: CASSPERDQPQHF. CDR3 DNA sequence: TGTGCCAGCAGTCCCGAACGGGATCAGCCCCAGCATTTT.

The chain has TRBV27 and TRBJ1-5, with D tentatively TRBD1 (5 bases). CDR3 size: 14 residues. V lost 5 bases and J 8 bases, leaving 16 bases between the germline ends. Germline CDR1 and CDR2: MNHEY and SMNVEV (reference sequence). The CDR3 DNA reads as TGTGCCAGCAGTAACTTCCAAGGGACGGAGCCCCAGCATTTT. Its translation is CASSNFQGTEPQHF.

The chain is built from TRBV27 and TRBJ2-1; 7 nucleotides align to TRBD2. Germline values: CDR1 MNHEY, CDR2 SMNVEV (reference sequence). V lost 4 bases to trimming and J lost 7 bases; unmatched junction nucleotides: 10. CDR3 length equals 15 residues. Here the CDR3 DNA reads TGTGCCAGCAGTTCCGAAGCGGGATTGCCAAATGAGCAGTTCTTC. This codes for CASSSEAGLPNEQFF.

The chain combines TRBV3-1 (or the pseudogene TRBV3-2) with TRBJ2-3, with D perhaps matching TRBD2 (7 bases). In germline, CDR1 is LGHDT, CDR2 YNNKEL (reference sequence). The CDR3 sequence is 12 residues long. The V end lost 8 bases, the J end lost 4 bases, and 10 bases lay between the germline ends. The CDR3 DNA is TGTGCCAGCGGGGGGGCCCCAGATACGCAGTATTTT. Protein: CASGGAPDTQYF.

Ten or more counts support this clone. The chain has TRBV24-1 and TRBJ2-5; no reliable D call. Looked up from germline, CDR1 is KGHDR and CDR2 is SFDVKD. V lost 10 bases, J lost 0 bases, and 11 bases lay in between. The CDR3 sequence is 13 residues long. Here the CDR3 reads CATKDVNQETQYF. CDR3 nucleotide sequence: TGTGCCACAAAGGACGTAAACCAAGAGACCCAGTACTTC.

This clone appeared once. The chain joins TRBV10-3 to TRBJ2-1; 10 bases fit TRBD2. CDR1 and CDR2 (germline): ENHRY, SYGVKD. The CDR3 covers 13 residues. After removal of 7 bases from V and 8 bases from J, the junction contained 5 bases not matched to a gene. The CDR3 here is CAIMPSGGDEQFF. For the CDR3, the DNA is TGTGCCATCATGCCTAGCGGGGGCGATGAGCAGTTCTTC.

This rearrangement joins TRBV5-4 to TRBJ2-7, with a weak D call TRBD2 (6 bases). CDR3 length: 14 amino acids. Germline V gene lookup returns CDR1 SGHNT and CDR2 YYREEE (reference sequence). V dropped 4 bases and J dropped 7 bases, with 18 bases sitting between them. The CDR3 nucleotides are TGTGCCAGCAGCCGGAGCCTTCTAGCGTGGGAGCAGTACTTC. Protein: CASSRSLLAWEQYF.

The chain links TRBV16 to TRBJ2-1; TRBD2 is a possible D gene (6 bases). Trimming stripped 5 bases from V and 15 bases from J, with 17 bases between. The germline gives CDR1 KGHSY, CDR2 FQNENV. The CDR3 is made up of 12 amino acids. The DNA for the CDR3 is TGTGCCAGCAGCACAAGGACCGGGGGTGGGTTCTTC. It specifies CASSTRTGGGFF.

This chain uses TRBV7-9 with TRBJ1-1; D remains unclear. Per the germline V gene, CDR1 is SEHNR and CDR2 is FQNEAQ (reference sequence). The germline V and J ends were trimmed by 1 base and 5 bases, with 8 bases remaining between them. This CDR3 comprises 13 residues. CDR3 bases: TGTGCCAGCAGCTTAGACTATGGAACTGAAGCTTTCTTT. Its protein product is CASSLDYGTEAFF.

V is TRBV5-4 and J is TRBJ2-7; tentative D call: TRBD1 (6 bases). V shed 2 bases and J shed 0 bases, with 18 bases lying between them. The CDR3 is made up of 17 amino acids. CDR1 and CDR2 (germline): SGHNT, YYREEE (reference sequence). CDR3: CASSFRAGRGSSYEQYF. The CDR3 DNA reads TGTGCCAGCAGCTTTCGGGCCGGTAGGGGGAGCTCCTACGAGCAGTACTTC.

J is TRBJ1-1 and V is TRBV7-6; a weak D match, TRBD1 (6 bases). Looked up from germline, CDR1 is SGHVS and CDR2 is FNYEAQ. CDR3 length equals 15 residues. The V gene lost 5 bases and the J gene lost 6 bases, with 19 bases spanning the gap. The CDR3 loop reads CASSLNGGATSEAFF. The CDR3 region has the DNA TGTGCCAGCAGCCTTAACGGGGGGGCCACATCTGAAGCTTTCTTT.